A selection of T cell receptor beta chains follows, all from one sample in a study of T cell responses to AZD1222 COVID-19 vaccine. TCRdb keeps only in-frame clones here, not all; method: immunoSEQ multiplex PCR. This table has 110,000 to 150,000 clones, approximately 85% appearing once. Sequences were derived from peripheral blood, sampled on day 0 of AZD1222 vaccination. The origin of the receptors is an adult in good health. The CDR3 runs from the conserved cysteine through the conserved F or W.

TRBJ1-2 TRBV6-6 CASSYSELQLQGYTF
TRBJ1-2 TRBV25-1 CASSDPTRGNRGYTF
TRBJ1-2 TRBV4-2 CASSQEQGTYGYTF
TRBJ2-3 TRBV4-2 CASSPRGDSGTTDTQYF
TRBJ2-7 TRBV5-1 CASSLGSGTGVEEQYF
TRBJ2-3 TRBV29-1 CSVELAGPTDTQYF
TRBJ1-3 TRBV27 CASSSDGSSGNTIYF
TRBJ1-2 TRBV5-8 CASSLEESGGYTF
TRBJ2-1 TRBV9 CASSPGGLIAYNEQFF
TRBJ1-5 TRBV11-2 CASSLAPQGLSNQPQHF
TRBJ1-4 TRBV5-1 CASARTGVDEKLFF
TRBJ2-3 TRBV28 CASRRRGLSTDTQYF
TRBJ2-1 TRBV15 CATSSVVRGEQFF
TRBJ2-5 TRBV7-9 CASSLTGEETQYF
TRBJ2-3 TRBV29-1 CSVRKGLAVVTSSTDTQYF
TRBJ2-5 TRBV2 CASRGYSGGAWETQYF
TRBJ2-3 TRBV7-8 CASSSGTDTQYF